Listed below are T cell receptor beta chains from one sample, sequenced in a study. TCRdb ran MiXCR on the 5' RACE reads and lists one entry per CDR3 protein. The sample holds under 9,500 distinct CDR3 sequences, 30% to 40% seen once. Sequenced material: Tregs sorted from blood. These receptors were collected from a female donor with breast cancer. Both conserved end residues are part of each CDR3. D genes are given only for firm matches. A row's size may be missing; if present it is once, few, many or a size class.

TRBD2	few	TRBV3-1	TRBJ2-2	CASSQAASSGRRKTNTGELFF	TGTGCCAGCAGCCAAGCAGCCTCTAGCGGGAGGAGGAAGACGAACACCGGGGAGCTGTTTTTT
TRBD2	-	TRBV5-4	TRBJ2-3	CASSSGLVVSDTQYF	TGTGCCAGCAGCTCGGGACTAGTAGTGTCAGATACGCAGTATTTT
-	-	TRBV24-1	TRBJ2-3	CATGREGDTQYF	TGTGCCACCGGGCGGGAAGGAGATACGCAGTATTTT
TRBD2	-	TRBV28	TRBJ2-3	CASIPRRGMGLGGMQYF	TGTGCCAGCATCCCCCGGCGGGGAATGGGACTAGGAGGTATGCAGTATTTT
-	-	TRBV30	TRBJ2-5	CAWSARQETQYF	TGTGCCTGGAGTGCACGTCAAGAGACCCAGTACTTC
-	-	TRBV7-9	TRBJ2-2	CASSLGGTSRELFF	TGTGCCAGCAGCTTGGGAGGAACAAGCCGGGAGCTGTTTTTT
-	medium-sized	TRBV7-8	TRBJ1-2	CASSPALTGSIGYTF	TGTGCCAGCAGCCCCGCCCTGACAGGCTCGATTGGCTACACCTTC
-	few	TRBV6-6	TRBJ1-5	CASSLDSLSQHF	TGTGCCAGCAGCTTGGACAGCTTGTCCCAGCATTTT
-	-	TRBV5-1	TRBJ2-3	CASSLSLQGDTQYF	TGCGCCAGCAGCTTGTCCCTCCAGGGGGATACGCAGTATTTT
-	few	TRBV20-1	TRBJ2-2	CSALTRQGTGELFF	TGCAGTGCTCTGACCAGACAAGGCACCGGGGAGCTGTTTTTT
-	medium-sized	TRBV7-9	TRBJ2-7	CASSLGGHEQYF	TGTGCCAGCAGCCTTGGTGGCCACGAGCAGTACTTC
-	large	TRBV6-5	TRBJ2-5	CASSYTVLGGTQYF	TGTGCCAGCAGTTATACGGTCCTCGGCGGGACCCAGTACTTC
-	-	TRBV12-3/TRBV12-4	TRBJ1-5	CASSLTLASNQPQHF	TGTGCCAGCAGTTTAACCCTGGCATCAAATCAGCCCCAGCATTTT
-	-	TRBV12-3/TRBV12-4	TRBJ1-5	CASSQGRYSNQPQHF	TGTGCCAGCAGCCAGGGACGGTATAGCAATCAGCCCCAGCATTTT
-	-	TRBV12-3/TRBV12-4	TRBJ2-1	CASRFSHEQFF	TGTGCCAGCAGGTTCTCCCATGAGCAGTTCTTC
-	medium-sized	TRBV7-2	TRBJ2-1	CASSGRTRQFF	TGTGCCAGCAGCGGCAGGACTCGGCAGTTCTTC
TRBD2	medium-sized	TRBV24-1	TRBJ2-5	CATSDPSTSGRSETQYF	TGTGCCACCAGTGATCCATCGACTAGCGGAAGAAGTGAGACCCAGTACTTC
-	-	TRBV5-1	TRBJ2-1	CASSLGGTSTNEQFF	TGCGCCAGCAGCTTAGGGGGGACGTCTACCAATGAGCAGTTCTTC
-	-	TRBV7-2	TRBJ1-1	CASSLDSLLGNTQAFF	TGTGCCAGCAGCTTAGATTCTTTGCTAGGGAACACTCAAGCTTTCTTT
-	-	TRBV10-3	TRBJ1-5	CAISEQGPHNQPQHF	TGTGCCATCAGTGAACAAGGGCCCCACAATCAGCCCCAGCATTTT
-	-	TRBV20-1	TRBJ1-4	CSAPAKGFSDEELFF	TGCAGTGCGCCGGCAAAGGGCTTTTCGGATGAAGAACTGTTTTTT
-	few	TRBV27	TRBJ2-1	CASSENPPSPWHEQFF	TGTGCCAGCAGCGAAAACCCACCATCCCCCTGGCATGAGCAGTTCTTC
-	medium-sized	TRBV6-6	TRBJ1-1	CASSYGSAHTEAFF	TGTGCCAGCAGTTACGGGAGCGCCCACACTGAAGCTTTCTTT
-	few	TRBV5-1	TRBJ1-4	CASSLNPATNEKLFF	TGCGCCAGCAGCTTGAACCCTGCAACTAATGAAAAACTGTTTTTT
-	few	TRBV20-1	TRBJ1-5	CSARVIRGRQPQHF	TGCAGTGCTAGAGTTATTCGGGGGCGTCAGCCCCAGCATTTT
-	few	TRBV10-3	TRBJ1-5	CAISLGDNQPQHF	TGTGCCATCAGCCTAGGGGATAATCAGCCTCAGCATTTT
-	-	TRBV6-6	TRBJ1-1	CASSYEEQNTEAFF	TGTGCCAGCAGTTACGAAGAACAGAACACTGAAGCTTTCTTT
-	few	TRBV7-9	TRBJ2-5	CASSLHSRGETQYF	TGTGCCAGCAGCTTACACAGTCGAGGCGAGACCCAGTACTTC